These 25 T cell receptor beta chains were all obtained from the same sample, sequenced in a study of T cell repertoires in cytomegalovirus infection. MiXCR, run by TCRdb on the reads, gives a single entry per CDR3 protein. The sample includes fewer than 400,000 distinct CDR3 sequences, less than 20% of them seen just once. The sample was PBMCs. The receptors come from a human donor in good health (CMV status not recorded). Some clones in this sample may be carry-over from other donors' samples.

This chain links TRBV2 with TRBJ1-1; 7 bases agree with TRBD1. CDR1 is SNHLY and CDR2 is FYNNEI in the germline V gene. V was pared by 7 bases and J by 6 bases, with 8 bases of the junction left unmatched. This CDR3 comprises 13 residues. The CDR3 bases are TGTGCCAGCACCAGAGACAGGGAATCTGAAGCTTTCTTT. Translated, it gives CASTRDRESEAFF.

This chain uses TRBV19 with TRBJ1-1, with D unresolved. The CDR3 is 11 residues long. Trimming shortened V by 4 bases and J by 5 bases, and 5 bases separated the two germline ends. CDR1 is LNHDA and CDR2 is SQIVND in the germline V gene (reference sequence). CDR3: CASSTWTEAFF. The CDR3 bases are TGTGCCAGTAGTACCTGGACTGAAGCTTTCTTT.

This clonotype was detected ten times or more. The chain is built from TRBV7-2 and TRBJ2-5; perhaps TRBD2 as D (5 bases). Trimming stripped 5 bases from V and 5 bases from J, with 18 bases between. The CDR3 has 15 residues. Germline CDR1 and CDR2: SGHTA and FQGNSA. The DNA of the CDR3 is TGTGCCAGCAGCCAACCAAGTACTACGGGGGAGACCCAGTACTTC. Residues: CASSQPSTTGETQYF.

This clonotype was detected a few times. The CDR3 is CASSRLAGRNEQFF. The CDR3 DNA sequence: TGTGCCAGCAGTCGACTAGCGGGAAGGAATGAGCAGTTCTTC. This rearrangement joins TRBV12-3 or TRBV12-4 to TRBJ2-1, with TRBD2 matching over 11 bases. The CDR3 contains 14 residues. The V and J ends lost 5 bases and 7 bases, in that order; junction bases with no gene match: 4.

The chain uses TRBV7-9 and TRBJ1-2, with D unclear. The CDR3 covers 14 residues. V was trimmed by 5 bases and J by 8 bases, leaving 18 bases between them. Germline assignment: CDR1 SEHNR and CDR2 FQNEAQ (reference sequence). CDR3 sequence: CASSASSATIGYTF. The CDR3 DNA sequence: TGTGCCAGCAGCGCTTCCTCCGCGACTATCGGCTACACCTTC.

The CDR3 DNA is TGCAGTGCCCGAGCAGGGGTTATCGAGCTGTTTTTT. Its protein is CSARAGVIELFF. The chain couples TRBV20-1 to TRBJ2-2; D perhaps matches TRBD1 (6 bases). CDR1 and CDR2 from the germline V gene are DFQATT and SNEGSKA (reference sequence). The ends were cut back, 6 bases at V and 11 bases at J, with 16 bases in the middle. The CDR3 extends over 12 amino acids.

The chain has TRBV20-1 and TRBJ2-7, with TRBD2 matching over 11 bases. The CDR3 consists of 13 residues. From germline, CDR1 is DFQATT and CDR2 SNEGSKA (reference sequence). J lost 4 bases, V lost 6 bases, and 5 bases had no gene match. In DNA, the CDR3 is TGCAGTGCCGTGGTAGCGGGAGGGTACGAGCAGTACTTC. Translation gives CSAVVAGGYEQYF.

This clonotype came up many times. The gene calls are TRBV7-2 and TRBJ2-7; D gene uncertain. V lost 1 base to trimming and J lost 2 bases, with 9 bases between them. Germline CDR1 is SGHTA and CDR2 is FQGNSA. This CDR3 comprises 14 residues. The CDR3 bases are TGTGCCAGCAGCTTAGAGGGCAGAGCCTACGAGCAGTACTTC. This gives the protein CASSLEGRAYEQYF.

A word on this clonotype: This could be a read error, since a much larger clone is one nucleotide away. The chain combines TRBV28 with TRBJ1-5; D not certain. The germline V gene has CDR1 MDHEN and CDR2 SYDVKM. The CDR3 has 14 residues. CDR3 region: CASSPRISNQPHHF. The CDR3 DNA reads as TGTGCCAGCAGTCCGCGTATTAGCAATCAGCCCCACCATTTT.

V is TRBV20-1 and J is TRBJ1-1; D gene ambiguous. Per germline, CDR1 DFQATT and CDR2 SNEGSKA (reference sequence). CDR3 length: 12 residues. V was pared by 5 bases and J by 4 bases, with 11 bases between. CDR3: CSAPVLSTEAFF. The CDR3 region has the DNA TGCAGTGCTCCAGTATTGTCCACTGAAGCTTTCTTT.

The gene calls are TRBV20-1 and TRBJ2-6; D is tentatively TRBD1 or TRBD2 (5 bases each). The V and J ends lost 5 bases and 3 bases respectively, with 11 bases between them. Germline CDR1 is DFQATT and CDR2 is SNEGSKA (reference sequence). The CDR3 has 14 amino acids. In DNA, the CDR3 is TGCAGTGCTTCTGGGGGTGGTGGGGCCAACGTCCTGACTTTC. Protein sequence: CSASGGGGANVLTF.

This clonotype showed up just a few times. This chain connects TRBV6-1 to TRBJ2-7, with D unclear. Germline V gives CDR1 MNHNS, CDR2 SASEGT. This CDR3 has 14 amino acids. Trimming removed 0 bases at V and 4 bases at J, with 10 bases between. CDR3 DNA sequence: TGTGCCAGCAGTGAAGCGCTTGGTTTTTACGAGCAGTACTTC. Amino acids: CASSEALGFYEQYF.

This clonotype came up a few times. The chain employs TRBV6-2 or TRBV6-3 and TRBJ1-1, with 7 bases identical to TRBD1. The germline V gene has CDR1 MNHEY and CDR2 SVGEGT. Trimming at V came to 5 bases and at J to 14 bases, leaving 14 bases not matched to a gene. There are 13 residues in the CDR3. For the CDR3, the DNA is TGTGCCAGCAGTCCCGAATACGGACAGGAGGTATTCTTT. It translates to CASSPEYGQEVFF.

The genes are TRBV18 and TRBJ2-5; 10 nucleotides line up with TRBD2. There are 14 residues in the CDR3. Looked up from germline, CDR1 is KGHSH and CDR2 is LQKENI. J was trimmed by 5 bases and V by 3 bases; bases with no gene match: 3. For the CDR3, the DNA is TGTGCCAGCTCACCTGAGACTAGCGGGGAGACCCAGTACTTC. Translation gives CASSPETSGETQYF.

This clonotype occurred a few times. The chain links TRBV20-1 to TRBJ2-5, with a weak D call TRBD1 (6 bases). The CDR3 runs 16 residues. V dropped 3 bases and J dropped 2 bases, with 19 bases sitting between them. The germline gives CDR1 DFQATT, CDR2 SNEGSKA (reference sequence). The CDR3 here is CSARVQGERAQETQYF. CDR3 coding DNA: TGCAGTGCTAGGGTACAGGGAGAGAGGGCACAAGAGACCCAGTACTTC.

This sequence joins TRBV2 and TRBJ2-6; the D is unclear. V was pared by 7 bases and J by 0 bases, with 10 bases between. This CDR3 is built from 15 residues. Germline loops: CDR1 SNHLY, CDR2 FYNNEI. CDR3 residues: CASTRLISGANVLTF. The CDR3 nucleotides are TGTGCCAGCACCCGACTGATCTCTGGGGCCAACGTCCTGACTTTC. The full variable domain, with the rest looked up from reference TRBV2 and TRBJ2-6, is EPEVTQTPSHQVTQMGQEVILRCVPISNHLYFYWYRQILGQKVEFLVSFYNNEISEKSEIFDDQFSVERPDGSNFTLKIRSTKLEDSAMYFCASTRLISGANVLTFGAGSRLTVL.

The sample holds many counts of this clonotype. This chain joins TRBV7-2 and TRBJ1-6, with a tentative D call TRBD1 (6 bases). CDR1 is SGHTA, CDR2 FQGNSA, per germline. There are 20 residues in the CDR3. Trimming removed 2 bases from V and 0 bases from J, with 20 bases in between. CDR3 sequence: CASSLSIGGPDSSYNSPLHF. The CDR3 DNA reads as TGTGCCAGCAGCTTATCCATCGGGGGCCCGGATAGCTCCTATAATTCACCCCTCCACTTT. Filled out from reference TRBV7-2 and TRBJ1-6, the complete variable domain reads GAGVSQSPSNKVTEKGKDVELRCDPISGHTALYWYRQSLGQGLEFLIYFQGNSAPDKSGLPSDRFSAERTGGSVSTLTIQRTQQEDSAVYLCASSLSIGGPDSSYNSPLHFGNGTRLTVT.

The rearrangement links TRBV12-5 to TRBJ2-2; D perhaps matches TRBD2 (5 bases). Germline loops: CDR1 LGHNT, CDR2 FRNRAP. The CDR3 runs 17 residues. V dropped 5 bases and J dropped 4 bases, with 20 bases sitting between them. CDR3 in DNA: TGTGCTAGTGGTCTGAAGCGGTCTACGTTCATCACCGGGGAGCTGTTTTTT. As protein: CASGLKRSTFITGELFF.

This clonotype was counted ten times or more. The CDR3 protein is CASSLGASGGVTDTQYF. CDR3 nucleotides: TGTGCCAGCAGCTTAGGGGCTAGCGGGGGTGTCACAGATACGCAGTATTTT. The chain couples TRBV7-2 to TRBJ2-3, with 10 bases identical to TRBD2. The germline CDR1 and CDR2 sequences are SGHTA and FQGNSA. The CDR3 covers 17 residues. The ends lost 1 base at V and 2 bases at J; junction bases unmatched: 6.

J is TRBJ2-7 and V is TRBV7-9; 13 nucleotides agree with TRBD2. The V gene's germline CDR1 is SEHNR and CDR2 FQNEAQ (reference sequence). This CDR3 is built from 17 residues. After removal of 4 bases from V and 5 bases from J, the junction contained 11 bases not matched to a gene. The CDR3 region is CASSSIWGTSGNNEQYF. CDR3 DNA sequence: TGTGCCAGCAGCTCTATATGGGGGACTAGCGGGAACAACGAGCAGTACTTC.

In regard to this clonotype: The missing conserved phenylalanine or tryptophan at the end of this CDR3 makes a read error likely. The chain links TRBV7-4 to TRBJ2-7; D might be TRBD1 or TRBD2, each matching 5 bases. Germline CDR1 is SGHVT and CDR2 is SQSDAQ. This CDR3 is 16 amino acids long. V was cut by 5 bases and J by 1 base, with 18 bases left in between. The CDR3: CASSASGARGSYEQYL. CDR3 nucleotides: TGTGCCAGCAGCGCCTCCGGGGCTAGGGGATCCTACGAGCAGTACCTC.

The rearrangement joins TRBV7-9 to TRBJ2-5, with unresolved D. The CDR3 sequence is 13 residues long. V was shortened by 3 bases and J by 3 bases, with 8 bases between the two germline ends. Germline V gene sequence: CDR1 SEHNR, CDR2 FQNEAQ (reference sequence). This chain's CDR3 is CASSFGVEETQYF. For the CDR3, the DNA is TGTGCCAGCAGCTTTGGTGTAGAAGAGACCCAGTACTTC. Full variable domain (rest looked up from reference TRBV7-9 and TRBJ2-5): DTGVSQNPRHKITKRGQNVTFRCDPISEHNRLYWYRQTLGQGPEFLTYFQNEAQLEKSRLLSDRFSAERPKGSFSTLEIQRTEQGDSAMYLCASSFGVEETQYFGPGTRLLVL.

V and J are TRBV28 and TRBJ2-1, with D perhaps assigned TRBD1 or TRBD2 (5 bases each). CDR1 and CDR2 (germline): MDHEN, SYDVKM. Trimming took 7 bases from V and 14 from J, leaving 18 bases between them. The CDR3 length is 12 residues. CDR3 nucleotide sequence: TGTGCCAGCAAGGACTTGAACGGGGCGGAGTTCTTC. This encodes CASKDLNGAEFF.

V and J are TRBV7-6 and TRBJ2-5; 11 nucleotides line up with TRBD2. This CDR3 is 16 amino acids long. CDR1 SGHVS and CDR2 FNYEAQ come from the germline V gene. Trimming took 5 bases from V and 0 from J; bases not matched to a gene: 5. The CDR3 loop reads CASSRGTSGYQETQYF. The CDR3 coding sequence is TGTGCCAGCAGCCGCGGGACTAGCGGATACCAAGAGACCCAGTACTTC.

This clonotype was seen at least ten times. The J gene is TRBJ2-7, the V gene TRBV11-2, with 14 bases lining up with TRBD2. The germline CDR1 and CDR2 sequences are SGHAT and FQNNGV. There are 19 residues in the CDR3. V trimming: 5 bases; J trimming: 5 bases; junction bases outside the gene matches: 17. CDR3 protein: CASSRAWDRGTSGSDEQYF. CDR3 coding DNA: TGTGCCAGCAGCCGCGCATGGGACAGGGGGACTAGCGGGAGTGACGAGCAGTACTTC.